Below, one T cell receptor (beta chain) is given with its context. What it binds is not known. A J-beta primer mix and a sample-barcoded 5' primer were used in a second PCR of roughly 6 to 11 cycles. TCRdb processed the 5' RACE reads anew with MiXCR; each CDR3 protein has one entry. This sample carries hundreds of thousands of distinct CDR3 sequences, about 53% of them seen once, and the ten largest clones take approximately 40%. The amount of total RNA extracted per sample was at least 5.5 micrograms. This sample stems from a study of blood T cells in healthy people across ages. Findings and limits, study-wide: Because sorting was not performed, PBMCs prevented conclusive naive versus antigen-experienced comparison. Strong correlation was found linking TCR beta diversity to naive T cell percentage. Donor CMV infection status was unknown, possibly confounding age-related changes in expanded clonotypes.

This CDR3 contains 19 residues. The chain combines TRBV21-1 with TRBJ2-7; the tabulated D call, TRBD2, remains unverified against the DNA. TRBV21-1 is listed as a pseudogene. This sequence originates from a man aged 80 or over in good health. Sample: blood. The CDR3 loop is CASSNKTVGTSGSWYEQYF. Written as DNA, the CDR3 is TGTGCCAGCAGCAATAAAACAGTCGGCACTAGCGGGAGTTGGTACGAGCAGTACTTC.